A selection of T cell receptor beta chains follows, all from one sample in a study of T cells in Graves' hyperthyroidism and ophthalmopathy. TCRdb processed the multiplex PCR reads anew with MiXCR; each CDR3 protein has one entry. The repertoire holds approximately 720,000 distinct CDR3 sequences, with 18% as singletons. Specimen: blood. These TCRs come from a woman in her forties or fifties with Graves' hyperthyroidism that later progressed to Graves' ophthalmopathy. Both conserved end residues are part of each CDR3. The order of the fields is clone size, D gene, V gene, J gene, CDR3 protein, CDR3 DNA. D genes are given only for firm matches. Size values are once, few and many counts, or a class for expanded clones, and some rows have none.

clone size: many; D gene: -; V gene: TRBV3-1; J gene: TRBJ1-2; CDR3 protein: CASSHPTYWGYTF; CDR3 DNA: TGTGCCAGCAGCCACCCGACATACTGGGGCTACACCTTC
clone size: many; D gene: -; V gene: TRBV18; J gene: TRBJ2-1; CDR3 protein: CASSPGTQYNEQFF; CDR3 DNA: TGTGCCAGCTCACCCGGGACACAATACAATGAGCAGTTCTTC
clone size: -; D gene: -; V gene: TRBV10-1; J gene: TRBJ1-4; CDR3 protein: CADNPAATNEKLFF; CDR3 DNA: TGCGCCGACAACCCTGCGGCAACTAATGAAAAACTGTTTTTT
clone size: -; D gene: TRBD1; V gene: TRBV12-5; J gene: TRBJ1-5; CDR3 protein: CASGLTGQGVNSNQPQHF; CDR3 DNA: TGTGCTAGTGGTTTGACGGGACAGGGGGTCAATAGCAATCAGCCCCAGCATTTT
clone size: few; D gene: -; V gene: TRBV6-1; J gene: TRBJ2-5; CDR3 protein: CASSSRTLGETQYF; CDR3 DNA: TGTGCCAGCAGTTCTCGGACGTTGGGGGAGACCCAGTACTTC
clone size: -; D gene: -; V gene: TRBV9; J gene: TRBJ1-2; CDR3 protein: CASAPAGINYGYTF; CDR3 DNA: TGTGCCAGCGCTCCAGCCGGGATAAACTATGGCTACACCTTC
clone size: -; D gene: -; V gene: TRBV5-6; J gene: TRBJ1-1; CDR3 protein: CASSFRGAGREAFF; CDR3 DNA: TGTGCCAGCAGCTTCCGAGGTGCGGGCAGGGAAGCTTTCTTT
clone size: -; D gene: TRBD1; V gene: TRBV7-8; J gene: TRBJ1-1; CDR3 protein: CASSLGRQGWNTEAFF; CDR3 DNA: TGTGCCAGCAGCTTAGGCCGACAGGGCTGGAACACTGAAGCTTTCTTT
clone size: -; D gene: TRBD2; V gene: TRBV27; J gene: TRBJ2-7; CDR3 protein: CASRPTSNSYEQYF; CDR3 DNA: TGTGCCAGCAGACCGACTAGCAATTCCTACGAGCAGTACTTC
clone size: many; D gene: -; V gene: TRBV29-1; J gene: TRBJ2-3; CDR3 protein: CSVAEGGTDTQYF; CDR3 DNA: TGCAGCGTTGCGGAGGGTGGCACAGATACGCAGTATTTT
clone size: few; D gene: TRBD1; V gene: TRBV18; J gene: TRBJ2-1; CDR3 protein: CASSPQETGAYNEQFF; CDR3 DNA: TGTGCCAGCTCACCACAGGAGACAGGGGCCTACAATGAGCAGTTCTTC
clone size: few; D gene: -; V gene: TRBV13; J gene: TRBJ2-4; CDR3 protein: CASSATGMAKNIQYF; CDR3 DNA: TGTGCCAGCAGCGCCACAGGGATGGCCAAAAACATTCAGTACTTC
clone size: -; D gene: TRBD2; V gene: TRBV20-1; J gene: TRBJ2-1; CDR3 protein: CSARSQLPSGVWGEQFF; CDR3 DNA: TGCAGTGCTAGATCTCAGCTCCCAAGCGGGGTTTGGGGTGAGCAGTTCTTC
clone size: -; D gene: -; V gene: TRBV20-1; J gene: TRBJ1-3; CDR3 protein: CSARLGNANTIYF; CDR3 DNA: TGCAGTGCTCGTTTGGGGAACGCGAACACCATATATTTT
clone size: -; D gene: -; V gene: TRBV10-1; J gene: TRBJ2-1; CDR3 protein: CASSEGGEGNEQFF; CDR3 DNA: TGCGCCAGCAGTGAAGGGGGTGAGGGCAATGAGCAGTTCTTC
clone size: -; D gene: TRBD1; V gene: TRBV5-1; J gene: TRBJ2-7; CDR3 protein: CASSPGQGTVEQYF; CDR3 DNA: TGCGCCAGCAGCCCAGGACAGGGAACGGTAGAGCAGTACTTC
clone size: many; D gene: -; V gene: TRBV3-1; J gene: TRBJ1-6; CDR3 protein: CASSPKRGEASPLHF; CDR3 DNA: TGTGCCAGCAGCCCGAAGAGGGGAGAGGCTTCACCCCTCCACTTT
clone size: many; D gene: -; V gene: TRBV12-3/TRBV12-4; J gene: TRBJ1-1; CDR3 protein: CASSLRQGWNTEAFF; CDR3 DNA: TGTGCCAGCAGTTTAAGGCAGGGATGGAACACTGAAGCTTTCTTT
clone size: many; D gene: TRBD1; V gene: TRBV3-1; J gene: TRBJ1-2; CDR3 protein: CASSWDRSYGYTF; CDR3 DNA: TGTGCCAGCAGCTGGGACAGAAGCTATGGCTACACCTTC
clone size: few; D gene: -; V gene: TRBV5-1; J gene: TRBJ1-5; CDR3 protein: CASRGGDGYNQPQHF; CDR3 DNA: TGCGCCAGCAGGGGAGGGGATGGGTATAATCAGCCCCAGCATTTT
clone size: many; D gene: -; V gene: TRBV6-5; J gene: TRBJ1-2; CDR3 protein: CASSYGTYYGYTF; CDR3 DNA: TGTGCCAGCAGTTACGGGACGTACTATGGCTACACCTTC
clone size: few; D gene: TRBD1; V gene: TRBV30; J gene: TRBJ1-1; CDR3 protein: CAWRETGDWTEAFF; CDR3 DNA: TGTGCCTGGAGGGAGACAGGGGATTGGACTGAAGCTTTCTTT
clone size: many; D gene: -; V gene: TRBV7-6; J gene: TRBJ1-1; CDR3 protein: CASSWKARGTEAFF; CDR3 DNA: TGTGCCAGCAGCTGGAAAGCTCGCGGCACTGAAGCTTTCTTT
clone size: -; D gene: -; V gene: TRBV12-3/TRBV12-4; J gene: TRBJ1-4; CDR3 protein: CASSLQLGNEKLFF; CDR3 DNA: TGTGCCAGCAGTCTTCAGCTTGGTAATGAAAAACTGTTTTTT
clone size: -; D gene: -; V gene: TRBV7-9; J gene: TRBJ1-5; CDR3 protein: CASSLGAGIDQPQHF; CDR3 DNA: TGTGCCAGCAGCTTAGGGGCAGGGATCGATCAGCCCCAGCATTTT
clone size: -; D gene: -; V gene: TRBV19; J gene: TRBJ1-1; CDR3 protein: CASTEARDSAEAFF; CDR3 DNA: TGTGCCAGTACCGAAGCCAGGGATAGCGCTGAAGCTTTCTTT
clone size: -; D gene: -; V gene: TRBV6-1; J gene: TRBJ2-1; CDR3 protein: CASSVGTNNEQFF; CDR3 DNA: TGTGCCAGCAGTGTAGGGACAAACAATGAGCAGTTCTTC
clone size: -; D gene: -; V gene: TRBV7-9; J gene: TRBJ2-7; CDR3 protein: CASSLNRLEQYF; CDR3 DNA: TGTGCCAGCAGCTTAAACAGGCTCGAGCAGTACTTC
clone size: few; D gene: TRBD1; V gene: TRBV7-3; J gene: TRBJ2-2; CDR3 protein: CASSSIAGTVNTGELFF; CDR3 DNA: TGTGCCAGCAGCTCGATTGCCGGGACAGTGAACACCGGGGAGCTGTTTTTT
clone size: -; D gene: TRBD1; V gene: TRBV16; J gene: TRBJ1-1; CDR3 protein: CASSQPDRVGYHDTEAFF; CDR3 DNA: TGTGCCAGCAGCCAACCTGACAGGGTCGGATATCATGACACTGAAGCTTTCTTT
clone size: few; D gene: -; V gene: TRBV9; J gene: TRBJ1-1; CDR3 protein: CASSLSPAGGPWNTEAFF; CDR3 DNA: TGTGCCAGCAGCCTAAGTCCAGCGGGGGGGCCATGGAACACTGAAGCTTTCTTT
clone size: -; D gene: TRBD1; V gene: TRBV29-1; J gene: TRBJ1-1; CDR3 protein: CSVAAGGTEAFF; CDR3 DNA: TGCAGCGTTGCTGCAGGGGGCACTGAAGCTTTCTTT